One sample yielded the 28 T cell receptor beta chains listed below, sequenced in a study of shared clonotypes between healthy human individuals. TCRdb keeps only in-frame clones here, not all; method: immunoSEQ multiplex PCR. Of some 530,000 clones listed, more than 65% are singletons. The sequencing sample was made of PBMCs. The origin of the receptors is a woman aged 40 to 49 in good health. Some clones in this sample may be carry-over from other donors' samples.

The rearrangement uses TRBV5-6 and TRBJ2-7, with 11 nucleotides matching TRBD1. Germline trimming cut 2 bases from V and 0 bases from J; bases unmatched to any gene: 1. CDR1 and CDR2 from the germline V gene are SGHDT and YYEEEE. The CDR3 is 15 amino acids. CDR3 loop: CASSFGTGGSYEQYF. CDR3 DNA: TGTGCCAGCAGCTTTGGGACAGGGGGCTCCTACGAGCAGTACTTC.

This clone was seen just once. This chain links TRBV20-1 with TRBJ2-1; unclear D gene. V gave up 7 bases and J gave up 6 bases, with 10 bases separating them. CDR1 DFQATT and CDR2 SNEGSKA come from the germline V gene (reference sequence). The CDR3 runs 11 residues. DNA for the CDR3: TGCAGTGTTTCGCTCGCCAATGAGCAGTTCTTC. The encoded protein is CSVSLANEQFF.

The chain couples TRBV18 to TRBJ2-6, with 7 bases lining up with TRBD2. With V trimmed by 11 bases and J by 4 bases, 2 bases remained unmatched. This CDR3 region has 12 residues. Germline loops: CDR1 KGHSH, CDR2 LQKENI. Here the CDR3 DNA reads TGTGCCGGCGGGAGAGGGGCCAACGTCCTGACTTTC. This translates into CAGGRGANVLTF.

The chain couples TRBV6-1 to TRBJ2-7; D gene unclear. Germline CDR1 MNHNS, CDR2 SASEGT. The CDR3 runs 11 residues. V dropped 2 bases and J dropped 12 bases, with 11 bases sitting between them. The CDR3 DNA is TGTGCCAGCAGTGAATTGATGTGGCGGTACTTC. Translating it yields CASSELMWRYF.

The chain links TRBV11-3 to TRBJ2-3; D unclear. Germline V lookup: CDR1 SGHNT, CDR2 YENEEA. V was trimmed by 2 bases and J by 1 base, leaving 7 bases between them. This CDR3 has 14 amino acids. The CDR3 nucleotides are TGTGCCAGCAGCTTAAACGTCGGCACAGATACGCAGTATTTT. It encodes CASSLNVGTDTQYF.

As to this clone: This probably arose from a read error, given a far larger clone one base away. This chain connects TRBV7-9 to TRBJ2-1, with unresolved D. Germline V gene sequence: CDR1 SEHNR, CDR2 FQNEAQ (reference sequence). This CDR3 contains 15 residues. For the CDR3, the DNA is TGTGACAGCAGCTTAGTTCCAGAGGCCTACAATGAGCAGTTCTTC. This sequence encodes CDSSLVPEAYNEQFF.

About this clone itself: It differs at one base from a far larger clone, so likely a read error. For the CDR3, the DNA is TGTGCCAGCAGCGTAGTGGTAGGGGGCTACACTGAAGCTTTCTTT. Its translation: CASSVVVGGYTEAFF. The rearrangement links TRBV9 to TRBJ1-1; 7 nucleotides match TRBD1. CDR3 size: 15 residues. The V and J ends lost 0 bases and 3 bases, in that order; junction bases with no gene match: 5. Per germline, CDR1 SGDLS and CDR2 YYNGEE.

This chain connects TRBV5-4 to TRBJ2-3; D may be TRBD2 (5 bases). V was clipped by 7 bases and J by 1 base, with 7 bases between them. The CDR3 length is 12 residues. Germline V gene sequence: CDR1 SGHNT, CDR2 YYREEE (reference sequence). Here the CDR3 reads CASGSGTDTQYF. The CDR3, as DNA: TGTGCCAGCGGGAGTGGCACAGATACGCAGTATTTT.

Turning to this clone: A far larger clone lies a single base away; this is likely a read error. The identical CDR3 is also encoded by other nucleotide sequences in the sample. The rearrangement links TRBV5-4 to TRBJ1-1; D is uncertain. The CDR3 contains 15 residues. Germline V gives CDR1 SGHNT, CDR2 YYREEE (reference sequence). The CDR3 bases are TGTGCCAGCAGCTTCCTTTCGCAGACTGGAACTGAAGCTTTCTTC. Translating it yields CASSFLSQTGTEAFF.

V usage is TRBV7-2 and J usage is TRBJ1-4; possible D gene TRBD1, 5 bases. This CDR3 contains 13 residues. Per the germline V gene, CDR1 is SGHTA and CDR2 is FQGNSA. Trimming took 5 bases from V and 5 from J, leaving 9 bases between them. In nucleotides, the CDR3 is TGTGCCAGCAGCCCCCACAGGAATGAAAAACTGTTTTTT. Translation: CASSPHRNEKLFF.

The genes are TRBV28 and TRBJ1-3, with TRBD1 matching 9 bases. V lost 5 bases, J lost 0 bases, and 11 bases stayed unmatched. The CDR3 is 18 residues long. CDR1 is MDHEN, CDR2 SYDVKM, per germline. The CDR3 nucleotides are TGTGCCAGCAGTACTCCGGGACAGGGAGCATTCTCTGGAAACACCATATATTTT. This sequence encodes CASSTPGQGAFSGNTIYF.

A remark on this clone: A far larger clone is only one base removed, so a read error is likely. Other DNA sequences in this sample translate to the same CDR3. This rearrangement joins TRBV6-1 to TRBJ2-7; 9 bases are shared with TRBD1. CDR1 is MNHNS and CDR2 is SASEGT in the germline V gene. The length of the CDR3 is 13 residues. The CDR3 here is CASSEQGAREQYF. The CDR3 DNA follows: TGTGCCAGTAGTGAACAGGGGGCGCGCGAGCAGTACTTC.

This clone was counted many times. This sequence joins TRBV19 and TRBJ2-7; TRBD2 aligns across 10 bases. This CDR3 spans 15 amino acids. V trimming: 4 bases; J trimming: 3 bases; junction bases outside the gene matches: 6. Germline values: CDR1 LNHDA, CDR2 SQIVND (reference sequence). The CDR3 sequence is CASSTPGLASYEQYF. DNA for the CDR3: TGTGCCAGTAGTACTCCGGGACTAGCGAGCTACGAGCAGTACTTC.

V usage is TRBV4-2 and J usage is TRBJ1-3; possible D gene TRBD1, 6 bases. CDR3 length: 18 residues. Trimming cost V 0 bases and J 0 bases, with 15 bases left between them. In germline, CDR1 is LGHNA, CDR2 YNFKEQ. This CDR3 reads CASSQDLYREISGNTIYF. CDR3 bases: TGTGCCAGCAGCCAAGATTTGTACAGGGAAATCTCTGGAAACACCATATATTTT.

This clone came up a few times. This CDR3 reads CASSVATGAGNTIYF. The CDR3 bases are TGTGCCAGCAGCGTAGCAACAGGGGCTGGAAACACCATATATTTT. The chain recombines TRBV9 with TRBJ1-3; 7 positions match TRBD1. CDR1 is SGDLS and CDR2 is YYNGEE in the germline V gene. Trimming took 0 bases from V and 2 from J; bases not matched to a gene: 2. The CDR3 length is 15 residues.

The chain recombines TRBV18 with TRBJ1-4; D uncertain. This CDR3 spans 14 amino acids. The V end was cut by 2 bases, the J end by 4 bases, with 8 bases between. CDR1 KGHSH and CDR2 LQKENI come from the germline V gene. CDR3 loop: CASSPRADNEKLFF. The CDR3 region has the DNA TGTGCCAGCTCACCAAGGGCCGATAATGAAAAACTGTTTTTT.

As for this clone: One end of the junction varies from germline; a read error may be responsible. Here the CDR3 reads CASSLGTGSLDTQYF. CDR3 in DNA: TGTGCTAGCAGCTTAGGTACAGGGTCTTTGGATACGCAGTATTTT. The rearrangement uses TRBV7-7 and TRBJ2-3; D is possibly TRBD1 (6 bases). Germline V gives CDR1 SSHAT, CDR2 FNYEAQ (reference sequence). The CDR3 spans 15 residues. Filled out from reference TRBV7-7 and TRBJ2-3, the complete variable domain reads GAGVSQSPRYKVTKRGQDVTLRCDPISSHATLYWYQQALGQGPEFLTYFNYEAQPDKSGLPSDRFSAERPEGSISTLTIQRTEQRDSAMYRCASSLGTGSLDTQYFGPGTRLTVL.

The rearrangement links TRBV5-4 to TRBJ1-5; D possibly corresponds to TRBD1 (6 bases). The CDR3 length is 17 residues. Trimming left V 5 bases short and J 0 bases short, with 18 bases between. The germline V gene has CDR1 SGHNT and CDR2 YYREEE (reference sequence). CDR3 in DNA: TGTGCCAGCAGTTTTGCGTCTCCAGGGGTTAGCAATCAGCCCCAGCATTTT. Protein: CASSFASPGVSNQPQHF.

This chain uses TRBV11-2 with TRBJ2-1; D may match TRBD1 or TRBD2 (5 bases each). Germline V CDR1 and CDR2: SGHAT, FQNNGV. This CDR3 comprises 13 residues. V gave up 6 bases and J gave up 10 bases, with 16 bases separating them. CDR3 in amino acids: CASRLLGAPEQFF. CDR3 in DNA: TGTGCCAGCAGACTTCTCGGGGCGCCCGAGCAGTTCTTC.

The CDR3 bases are TGTGCCAGCAGCTTCTATACCTCTCCTGGGACTCAGTACTTC. It is translated as CASSFYTSPGTQYF. The gene calls are TRBV5-4 and TRBJ2-5; weak D call: TRBD2 (6 bases). The CDR3 loop spans 14 amino acids. Germline loops: CDR1 SGHNT, CDR2 YYREEE (reference sequence). V was shortened by 2 bases and J by 11 bases, with 19 bases between the two germline ends.

As to this clone: A single base is all that separates this from a far larger clone, so a read error is likely. Other DNA sequences in the same sample also yield this CDR3. The chain's CDR3 is CASRSGSQDTQYF. DNA of the CDR3: TGTGCCAGCAGAAGCGGTAGTCAAGATACGCAGTATTTT. This chain uses TRBV2 with TRBJ2-3, with a possible D match to TRBD2 (5 bases). CDR1 SNHLY and CDR2 FYNNEI come from the germline V gene. V lost 6 bases and J lost 5, with 12 bases in between. The CDR3 sequence is 13 residues long. Looking up the rest from reference TRBV2 and TRBJ2-3 gives the full variable domain: EPEVTQTPSHQVTQMGQEVILRCVPISNHLYFYWYRQILGQKVEFLVSFYNNEISEKSEIFDDQFSVERPDGSNFTLKIRSTKLEDSAMYFCASRSGSQDTQYFGPGTRLTVL.

The CDR3 loop reads CASSVGDRVDEQYF. CDR3 in DNA: TGTGCCAGCAGCGTAGGTGACAGGGTCGACGAGCAGTACTTC. This chain uses TRBV9 with TRBJ2-7; 7 bases match TRBD1. The length of the CDR3 is 14 residues. Germline lookup yields CDR1 SGDLS and CDR2 YYNGEE. Trimming removed 0 bases from V and 5 bases from J; junction bases left unmatched: 5.

Concerning this clone: This probably arose from a read error, given a far larger clone one base away. The chain couples TRBV6-4 to TRBJ2-2; D tentatively fits TRBD1 or TRBD2 (5 bases each). The CDR3 covers 14 residues. The germline V and J ends were trimmed by 6 bases and 2 bases, with 10 bases remaining between them. Germline loops: CDR1 MRHNA, CDR2 SNTAGT. This CDR3 is CASSWGINTGELFF. The CDR3 DNA reads TGTGCCAGCAGCTGGGGGATAAACACCGGGGAGCTGTTTTTT.

This clone was found a few times. The identical CDR3 is also encoded by other nucleotide sequences in the sample. The V call is TRBV27, the J call TRBJ1-5, with 7 bases matching TRBD1. V dropped 4 bases and J dropped 3; count of bases not matched to a gene: 3. The CDR3 has 14 residues. The germline V gene encodes CDR1 MNHEY and CDR2 SMNVEV (reference sequence). The DNA for the CDR3 is TGTGCCAGCAGTTCGGACAGGTACAATCAGCCCCAGCATTTT. Translation gives CASSSDRYNQPQHF.

To note about this clone: This likely stems from a read error, as it lies one base from a far larger clone. The chain couples TRBV30 to TRBJ2-7; a possible D gene is TRBD2 (5 bases). V was clipped by 4 bases and J by 4 bases, with 20 bases between them. CDR3 length equals 15 residues. Germline V gene data show CDR1 as GTSNPN and CDR2 as SVGIG (reference sequence). The CDR3 region is CAWISLQEAFYEQYF. In DNA form, the CDR3 reads TGTGCCTGGATATCCCTGCAGGAGGCTTTTTACGAGCAGTACTTC.

This clone was detected a few times. V and J are TRBV7-9 and TRBJ1-1, with 9 bases aligning to TRBD1. CDR1 is SEHNR, CDR2 FQNEAQ, per germline (reference sequence). This CDR3 has 14 residues. The V segment lost 3 bases and the J segment 4 bases; nucleotides outside the gene matches: 3. The CDR3 sequence: CASSLGQGSTEAFF. The CDR3 DNA is TGTGCCAGCAGCTTGGGACAGGGAAGCACTGAAGCTTTCTTT.

V gene TRBV11-3 combines with J gene TRBJ2-7, with 10 bases identical to TRBD1. Unmatched junction bases numbered 5, after V lost 0 bases and J lost 6 bases. The CDR3 has 15 residues. Germline CDR1 reads SGHNT; CDR2 reads YENEEA. CDR3 in amino acids: CASSLDGTGAFEQYF. The CDR3 DNA reads TGTGCCAGCAGCTTAGATGGGACAGGGGCCTTCGAGCAGTACTTC.

The chain joins TRBV2 to TRBJ2-1, with D possibly being TRBD1 (6 bases). Germline V lookup: CDR1 SNHLY, CDR2 FYNNEI. The CDR3 is 12 residues long. Trimming stripped 6 bases from V and 6 bases from J, with 9 bases between. The CDR3 DNA follows: TGTGCCAGCAGGGTACAGGGCAATGAGCAGTTCTTC. Amino acid sequence: CASRVQGNEQFF.